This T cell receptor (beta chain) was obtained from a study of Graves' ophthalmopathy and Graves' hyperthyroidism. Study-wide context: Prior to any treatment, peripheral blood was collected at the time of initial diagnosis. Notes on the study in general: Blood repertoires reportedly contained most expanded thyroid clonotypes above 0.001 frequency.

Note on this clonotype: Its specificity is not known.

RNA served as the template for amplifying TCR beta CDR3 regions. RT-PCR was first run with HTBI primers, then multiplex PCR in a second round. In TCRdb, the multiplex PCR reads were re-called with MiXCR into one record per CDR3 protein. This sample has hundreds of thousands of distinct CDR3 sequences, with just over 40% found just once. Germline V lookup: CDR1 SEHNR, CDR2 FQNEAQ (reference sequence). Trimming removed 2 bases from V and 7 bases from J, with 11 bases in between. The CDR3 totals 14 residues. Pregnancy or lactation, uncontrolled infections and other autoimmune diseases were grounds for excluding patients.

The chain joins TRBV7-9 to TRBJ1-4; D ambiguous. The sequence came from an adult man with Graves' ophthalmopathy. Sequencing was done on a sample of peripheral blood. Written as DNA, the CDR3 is TGTGCCAGCAGCTTATCGGTAGGGTCTGAAAAACTGTTTTTT. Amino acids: CASSLSVGSEKLFF.